Each of the 26 T cell receptor beta chains below was sequenced from the same sample in a study of T cell responses to AZD1222 COVID-19 vaccine. The assay was immunoSEQ multiplex PCR, and TCRdb's table has in-frame clones only and misses some. The profile shows around 150,000 clones, roughly 84% of them singletons. This specimen was peripheral blood, taken on day 0 of AZD1222 vaccination. The receptors derive from an adult in good health.

The gene calls are TRBV5-8 and TRBJ2-7, with 9 bases aligning to TRBD1. The junction had 2 bases not matched to a gene; V was cut back by 5 bases and J by 2 bases. This CDR3 is 13 amino acids long. Germline values: CDR1 SGHTS, CDR2 YDEGEE. The CDR3 DNA is TGTGCCAGCAGACGGACAGGGGCCTACGAGCAGTACTTC. This gives the protein CASRRTGAYEQYF.

The chain joins TRBV28 to TRBJ1-5, with D perhaps matching TRBD1 (6 bases). From germline, CDR1 is MDHEN and CDR2 SYDVKM. Trimming left V 2 bases short and J 0 bases short, with 17 bases between. This CDR3 region has 18 residues. CDR3 bases: TGTGCCAGCAGTTTAGGGGGCGACCGACGGTTTAGCAATCAGCCCCAGCATTTT. This codes for CASSLGGDRRFSNQPQHF. Based on the CDR3 plus reference TRBV28 and TRBJ1-5, the full variable domain is DVKVTQSSRYLVKRTGEKVFLECVQDMDHENMFWYRQDPGLGLRLIYFSYDVKMKEKGDIPEGYSVSREKKERFSLILESASTNQTSMYLCASSLGGDRRFSNQPQHFGDGTRLSIL.

The chain joins TRBV2 to TRBJ2-1; 9 nucleotides line up with TRBD1. The CDR3 has 13 amino acids. Per germline, CDR1 SNHLY and CDR2 FYNNEI. Trimming removed 6 bases from V and 8 bases from J; junction bases left unmatched: 5. The DNA for the CDR3 is TGTGCCAGCAGAGGGACAGGGTTCGATGAGCAGTTCTTC. Its translation: CASRGTGFDEQFF.

The rearrangement uses TRBV9 and TRBJ1-3; D unclear. Trimming removed 0 bases at V and 4 bases at J, with 11 bases between. The CDR3 loop spans 15 amino acids. Germline CDR1 and CDR2: SGDLS and YYNGEE. The CDR3 loop reads CASSVERVSGNTIYF. The CDR3 DNA reads as TGTGCCAGCAGCGTAGAACGAGTTTCAGGAAACACCATATATTTT. Using reference TRBV9 and TRBJ1-3 for the parts outside the CDR3, the full variable domain is DSGVTQTPKHLITATGQRVTLRCSPRSGDLSVYWYQQSLDQGLQFLIQYYNGEERAKGNILERFSAQQFPDLHSELNLSSLELGDSALYFCASSVERVSGNTIYFGEGSWLTVV.

This rearrangement joins TRBV24-1 to TRBJ1-4; 9 bases fit TRBD1. The CDR3 length is 18 residues. The V and J ends lost 4 bases and 1 base, in that order; junction bases with no gene match: 9. Germline values: CDR1 KGHDR, CDR2 SFDVKD. The CDR3 loop reads CATSDPRDREETNEKLFF. The CDR3 region has the DNA TGTGCCACCAGTGACCCCCGGGACAGGGAGGAAACTAATGAAAAACTGTTTTTT.

This chain joins TRBV15 and TRBJ1-5; D is ambiguous. This CDR3 has 16 amino acids. Trimming left V 1 base short and J 4 bases short, with 14 bases between. From germline, CDR1 is LNHNV and CDR2 YYDKDF (reference sequence). The CDR3 loop reads CATSRAARGSNQPQHF. CDR3 in DNA: TGTGCCACCAGCAGAGCGGCCAGAGGGAGTAATCAGCCCCAGCATTTT.

The chain joins TRBV7-2 to TRBJ1-1; D is unclear. V was trimmed by 3 bases and J by 1 base, leaving 9 bases between them. The CDR3 runs 14 residues. CDR1 and CDR2 from the germline V gene are SGHTA and FQGNSA. This CDR3 reads CASSFHVTNTEAFF. CDR3 DNA: TGTGCCAGCAGCTTCCACGTTACGAACACTGAAGCTTTCTTT.

The gene calls are TRBV7-8 and TRBJ1-6; 8 nucleotides align to TRBD1. The germline CDR1 and CDR2 sequences are SGHVS and FQNEAQ. The length of the CDR3 is 15 residues. Losses at the gene ends were 3 bases for V and 10 bases for J; bases not matched to a gene: 8. The CDR3 sequence is CASSFTTGVGSPLHF. CDR3 coding DNA: TGTGCCAGCAGCTTTACGACAGGGGTGGGATCACCCCTCCACTTT.

The chain carries TRBV19 and TRBJ1-2; tentative D call: TRBD1 (5 bases). The CDR3 is 14 amino acids. Germline CDR1 is LNHDA and CDR2 is SQIVND (reference sequence). With 10 bases removed from V and 2 bases from J, the gap between germline ends came to 17 bases. The CDR3 reads CATSLVRGNYGYTF. The CDR3 coding sequence is TGTGCCACCTCCCTTGTCCGGGGGAACTATGGCTACACCTTC.

J is TRBJ2-7 and V is TRBV5-4; perhaps D is TRBD1 or TRBD2 (6 bases each). V was cut by 4 bases and J by 5 bases, with 16 bases left in between. CDR1 and CDR2 (germline): SGHNT, YYREEE (reference sequence). The CDR3 covers 14 residues. As DNA, the CDR3 is TGTGCCAGCAGCATCGGGCAGGGGAGGCACGAGCAGTACTTC. Protein: CASSIGQGRHEQYF.

The CDR3 region is CASSDESHTEAFF. In nucleotides, the CDR3 is TGTGCCAGCAGTGATGAGTCCCACACTGAAGCTTTCTTT. The V and J genes are TRBV2 and TRBJ1-1; unclear D gene. This CDR3 spans 13 amino acids. V lost 3 bases and J lost 3, with 8 bases in between. Germline V CDR1 and CDR2: SNHLY, FYNNEI.

The gene calls are TRBV28 and TRBJ1-5, with D perhaps matching TRBD1 (5 bases). The CDR3 contains 14 residues. Germline lookup yields CDR1 MDHEN and CDR2 SYDVKM. V lost 3 bases to trimming and J lost 4 bases, with 10 bases between them. The CDR3 reads CASSFRDRNQPQHF. CDR3 DNA sequence: TGTGCCAGCAGTTTCCGGGACCGTAATCAGCCCCAGCATTTT.

This clone occurred a few times. The chain couples TRBV3-1 (or the pseudogene TRBV3-2) to TRBJ2-1, with TRBD2 matching 13 bases. The trim removed 4 bases at V and 10 bases at J, leaving 1 base unmatched. The CDR3 length is 13 residues. Germline values: CDR1 LGHDT, CDR2 YNNKEL (reference sequence). The CDR3: CASSRTSGGEQFF. The CDR3 DNA sequence: TGTGCCAGCAGCCGGACTAGCGGGGGAGAGCAGTTCTTC.

V is TRBV27 and J is TRBJ2-3; D gene ambiguous. The germline gives CDR1 MNHEY, CDR2 SMNVEV (reference sequence). The CDR3 consists of 13 residues. The V end was cut by 6 bases, the J end by 5 bases, with 12 bases between. The CDR3 DNA reads TGTGCCAGCAGCACAAACCCTCTAGATACGCAGTATTTT. This sequence encodes CASSTNPLDTQYF.

The genes are TRBV28 and TRBJ1-1; D is ambiguous. Trimming removed 7 bases from V and 2 bases from J, with 11 bases in between. Germline assignment: CDR1 MDHEN and CDR2 SYDVKM. The CDR3 is 13 residues long. The chain's CDR3 is CASNPPTNTEAFF. In DNA form, the CDR3 reads TGTGCCAGCAATCCCCCTACTAACACTGAAGCTTTCTTT.

The chain links TRBV27 to TRBJ1-2, with 7 nucleotides matching TRBD1. The V gene end was trimmed by 5 bases and the J gene end by 2 bases; junction bases not matched to a gene: 8. The CDR3 has 15 amino acids. CDR1 MNHEY and CDR2 SMNVEV come from the germline V gene (reference sequence). CDR3 amino acids: CASSETQTGNYGYTF. CDR3 nucleotides: TGTGCCAGCAGTGAGACACAGACAGGGAACTATGGCTACACCTTC.

The chain combines TRBV18 with TRBJ2-7; D uncertain. The CDR3 sequence is 13 residues long. The ends were cut back, 3 bases at V and 2 bases at J, with 8 bases in the middle. Germline V gene sequence: CDR1 KGHSH, CDR2 LQKENI. The CDR3 sequence is CASSPWETYEQYF. For the CDR3, the DNA is TGTGCCAGCTCACCGTGGGAAACCTACGAGCAGTACTTC.

J is TRBJ2-3 and V is TRBV19; 12 nucleotides match TRBD2. CDR3 length equals 16 residues. Per the germline V gene, CDR1 is LNHDA and CDR2 is SQIVND (reference sequence). The trim removed 5 bases at V and 2 bases at J, leaving 5 bases unmatched. The CDR3 DNA is TGTGCCAGTAGTCGGACTAGCGGGGAGTACACAGATACGCAGTATTTT. This gives the protein CASSRTSGEYTDTQYF. Variable domain in full (rest from reference TRBV19 and TRBJ2-3): DGGITQSPKYLFRKEGQNVTLSCEQNLNHDAMYWYRQDPGQGLRLIYYSQIVNDFQKGDIAEGYSVSREKKESFPLTVTSAQKNPTAFYLCASSRTSGEYTDTQYFGPGTRLTVL.

This clone was seen a single time. The chain has TRBV5-1 and TRBJ2-1; 12 bases agree with TRBD1. Germline loops: CDR1 SGHRS, CDR2 YFSETQ. The CDR3 loop spans 14 amino acids. V lost 0 bases, J lost 16 bases, and 8 bases stayed unmatched. The CDR3 DNA reads as TGCGCCAGCAGCTTGGCCGCCGGGACAGGGGGCTATTTCTTC. Its protein product is CASSLAAGTGGYFF.

The J gene is TRBJ2-3, the V gene TRBV6-5, with D unclear. Germline V gene lookup returns CDR1 MNHEY and CDR2 SVGAGI. Trimming took 5 bases from V and 4 from J, leaving 4 bases between them. The CDR3 is 11 residues long. The CDR3 nucleotides read TGTGCCAGCAGTACCGCAGATACGCAGTATTTT. Translating gives CASSTADTQYF.

This clone came up a few times. The CDR3 DNA follows: TGTGCCAGCAGCCTGGGACAGGGGGCGAGAAACACTGAAGCTTTCTTT. This gives the protein CASSLGQGARNTEAFF. The chain links TRBV7-3 to TRBJ1-1, with 12 bases fitting TRBD1. CDR3 length: 16 amino acids. V lost 5 bases and J lost 2; bases outside the gene matches: 6. Germline V gene lookup returns CDR1 SGHTA and CDR2 FQGTGA.

This clone appeared once. V gene TRBV5-1 combines with J gene TRBJ1-2, with D unclear. The germline V and J ends were trimmed by 4 bases and 6 bases, with 10 bases remaining between them. CDR3 length: 12 amino acids. Germline V gene sequence: CDR1 SGHRS, CDR2 YFSETQ. CDR3 protein: CASSQSQDGYTF. The CDR3 region has the DNA TGCGCCAGCAGCCAAAGTCAGGATGGCTACACCTTC.

The gene calls are TRBV5-4 and TRBJ1-6; 7 bases agree with TRBD1. The CDR3 is made up of 18 amino acids. With V trimmed by 3 bases and J by 7 bases, 16 bases remained unmatched. CDR1 and CDR2 from the germline V gene are SGHNT and YYREEE (reference sequence). CDR3 in DNA: TGTGCCAGCAGCTACCGGACCTGGACAGGTACAAGCAATTCACCCCTCCACTTT. It encodes CASSYRTWTGTSNSPLHF.

This clone was detected once. The rearrangement uses TRBV7-8 and TRBJ2-7; TRBD1 matches at 9 bases. The CDR3 spans 15 residues. Trimming removed 2 bases from V and 7 bases from J; junction bases left unmatched: 9. The germline CDR1 and CDR2 sequences are SGHVS and FQNEAQ. The CDR3 sequence: CASSLTRDRVWEQYF. The CDR3, as DNA: TGTGCCAGCAGCTTAACCCGGGACAGGGTGTGGGAGCAGTACTTC. The entire variable domain, with the rest obtained from reference TRBV7-8 and TRBJ2-7, is as follows: GAGVSQSPRYKVAKRGQDVALRCDPISGHVSLFWYQQALGQGPEFLTYFQNEAQLDKSGLPSDRFFAERPEGSVSTLKIQRTQQEDSAVYLCASSLTRDRVWEQYFGPGTRLTVT.

The CDR3 DNA sequence: TGTGCCAGCAGTCCCCCAAACACCGGGGAGCTGTTTTTT. This sequence encodes CASSPPNTGELFF. The chain joins TRBV27 to TRBJ2-2, with unresolved D. The ends were cut back, 5 bases at V and 2 bases at J, with 6 bases in the middle. The CDR3 spans 13 residues. The germline CDR1 and CDR2 sequences are MNHEY and SMNVEV (reference sequence).

V gene TRBV6-1 combines with J gene TRBJ1-5, with D perhaps matching TRBD1 (5 bases). From germline, CDR1 is MNHNS and CDR2 SASEGT. Trimming pared 3 bases from V and 6 bases from J, leaving 12 bases between. The CDR3 spans 14 residues. DNA for the CDR3: TGTGCCAGCAGTGAGTCCGGGGGGAGTCAGCCCCAGCATTTT. Its protein product is CASSESGGSQPQHF.